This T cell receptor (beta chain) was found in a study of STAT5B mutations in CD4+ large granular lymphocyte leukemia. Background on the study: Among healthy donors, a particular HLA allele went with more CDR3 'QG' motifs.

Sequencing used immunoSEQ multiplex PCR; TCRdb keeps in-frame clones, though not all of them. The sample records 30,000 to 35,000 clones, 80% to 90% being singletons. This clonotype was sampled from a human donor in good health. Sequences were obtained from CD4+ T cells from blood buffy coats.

CDR3 DNA: TGTGCCACCAGCAGAGAGTACCTAGCGGGAGGGCACGAGACCCAGTACTTC. It encodes CATSREYLAGGHETQYF. V is TRBV15 and J is TRBJ2-5, with 12 bases matching TRBD2. Trimming at V came to 0 bases and at J to 5 bases, leaving 7 bases not matched to a gene. CDR1 is LNHNV and CDR2 is YYDKDF in the germline V gene (reference sequence). The CDR3 is made up of 17 amino acids. The full variable domain, completed using reference TRBV15 and TRBJ2-5, is DAMVIQNPRYQVTQFGKPVTLSCSQTLNHNVMYWYQQKSSQAPKLLFHYYDKDFNNEADTPDNFQSRRPNTSFCFLDIRSPGLGDTAMYLCATSREYLAGGHETQYFGPGTRLLVL.